The rows below give T cell receptor beta chains drawn from one sample of a study of blood T cell repertoires in COVID-19. Profiled with immunoSEQ multiplex PCR; TCRdb holds only in-frame clones, not every one. This table holds about 12,000 clones, 71% found once. The specimen sequenced was peripheral blood. The receptors originated from a man in his sixties with COVID-19, enrolled during active disease. The CDR3 runs from the conserved cysteine through the conserved F or W. A D gene is named only where the DNA matches it firmly. Where a row states a size, it is once, few, many or the class of an expanded clone; other rows omit it.

D | J | length | size | V | CDR3 | DNA
. | TRBJ1-2 | 13 | . | TRBV3-1/TRBV3-2 | CASSQVTVGGYTF | TGTGCCAGCAGCCAAGTGACAGTCGGTGGCTACACCTTC
TRBD1 | TRBJ2-1 | 19 | few | TRBV9 | CASSTQRKTQGAQRNEQFF | TGTGCCAGCAGCACCCAGAGGAAGACCCAGGGGGCTCAACGTAATGAGCAGTTCTTC
. | TRBJ1-1 | 11 | . | TRBV29-1 | CSGGRQLEAFF | TGCAGCGGGGGAAGACAGCTCGAAGCTTTCTTT
. | TRBJ1-1 | 15 | . | TRBV3-1/TRBV3-2 | CASSHGGISRTEAFF | TGTGCCAGCAGCCACGGGGGGATATCTCGCACTGAAGCTTTCTTT
. | TRBJ1-3 | 15 | . | TRBV19 | CASSTGVVSGNTIYF | TGTGCCAGTAGTACCGGGGTTGTCTCCGGAAACACCATATATTTT
. | TRBJ1-2 | 12 | few | TRBV11-3 | CASSRGQNGYTF | TGTGCCAGCAGCCGAGGACAGAATGGCTACACCTTC
TRBD2 | TRBJ2-1 | 15 | few | TRBV27 | CASSSGLAAYNEQFF | TGTGCCAGCAGTTCGGGACTAGCGGCCTACAATGAGCAGTTCTTC
. | TRBJ1-2 | 14 | once | TRBV6-5 | CAHQGGPKRYGYTF | TGTGCCCACCAGGGTGGTCCCAAACGGTATGGCTACACCTTC
. | TRBJ1-2 | 12 | . | TRBV19 | CATQKESYGYTF | TGTGCCACCCAAAAGGAGTCCTATGGCTACACCTTC
. | TRBJ1-4 | 14 | . | TRBV25-1 | CASSAQGIREKLFF | TGTGCCAGCAGCGCCCAGGGTATTCGCGAAAAACTGTTTTTT
. | TRBJ2-7 | 13 | . | TRBV27 | CASASGLSYEQYF | TGTGCCAGCGCCTCGGGTCTGAGCTACGAGCAGTACTTC
TRBD2 | TRBJ2-3 | 18 | . | TRBV27 | CASSLHIRVAGGGDTQYF | TGTGCCAGCAGTTTACACATTCGGGTAGCGGGAGGAGGAGATACGCAGTATTTT